The 5 T cell receptor beta chains in this list originate from one sample, sequenced in a study of vaccination and CD4 T cells after COVID-19. These TCRs' antigens remain unknown. The Oncomine TCR Beta short-read assay was what sequenced the DNA obtained from cultured CD4+ T cells. TCRdb re-derived calls from the PCR reads in MiXCR, one entry per CDR3 protein. The sample carries 4,500 to 6,500 distinct CDR3 sequences, roughly two fifths recorded once. Documented treatment: roughly 10-day PBMC culture with coronavirus spike peptide pools or control peptides (ViraFEST assay). During the years 2011-2018, before the COVID-19 pandemic, the unexposed donor's CD4+ T cells were collected. Sequencing was performed on CD4+ T cells from blood, cultured in vitro. These receptors were taken from a human donor in good health.

This clonotype was observed once. This chain uses TRBV10-3 with TRBJ2-5, with 11 bases lining up with TRBD2. Per germline, CDR1 ENHRY and CDR2 SYGVKD. The ends lost 4 bases at V and 5 bases at J; junction bases unmatched: 6. The CDR3 spans 15 residues. The DNA for the CDR3 is TGTGCCATCAGTGGAGCTAGCGGGGGGTTTGAGACCCAGTACTTC. Amino acids: CAISGASGGFETQYF.

The chain carries TRBV6-1 and TRBJ2-5; TRBD2 matches at 12 bases. J was trimmed by 4 bases and V by 7 bases; bases with no gene match: 7. The CDR3 spans 15 residues. The germline CDR1 and CDR2 sequences are MNHNS and SASEGT. Written as DNA, the CDR3 is TGTGCCAGCACCCCTCTAGCGGGGGGGCTAGAGACCCAGTACTTC. Translation gives CASTPLAGGLETQYF.

The genes are TRBV20-1 and TRBJ1-1, with D possibly being TRBD1 (5 bases). Trimming left V 3 bases short and J 9 bases short, with 11 bases between. CDR1 and CDR2 from the germline V gene are DFQATT and SNEGSKA (reference sequence). The CDR3 totals 11 residues. The CDR3 DNA follows: TGCAGTGCTAGTGGAGGGGTTAAAGCTTTCTTT. As protein: CSASGGVKAFF.

The table lists this clonotype with a few counts. CDR3 sequence (DNA): TGTGCCAGCAGCTTGGGAAGTAACTATGGCTACACCTTC. It is translated as CASSLGSNYGYTF. The rearrangement links TRBV5-4 to TRBJ1-2; D unresolved. CDR1 is SGHNT, CDR2 YYREEE, per germline (reference sequence). Trimming removed 0 bases at V and 1 base at J, with 4 bases between. The CDR3 spans 13 residues.

This chain uses TRBV5-4 with TRBJ1-2; 8 nucleotides line up with TRBD1. This CDR3 comprises 12 residues. Germline CDR1 reads SGHNT; CDR2 reads YYREEE (reference sequence). V shed 2 bases, J shed 12 bases, and the junction held 6 bases outside the gene matches. The CDR3 region has the DNA TGTGCCAGCAGCTTCGTTGACAGGGGACACACCTTC. Protein: CASSFVDRGHTF.